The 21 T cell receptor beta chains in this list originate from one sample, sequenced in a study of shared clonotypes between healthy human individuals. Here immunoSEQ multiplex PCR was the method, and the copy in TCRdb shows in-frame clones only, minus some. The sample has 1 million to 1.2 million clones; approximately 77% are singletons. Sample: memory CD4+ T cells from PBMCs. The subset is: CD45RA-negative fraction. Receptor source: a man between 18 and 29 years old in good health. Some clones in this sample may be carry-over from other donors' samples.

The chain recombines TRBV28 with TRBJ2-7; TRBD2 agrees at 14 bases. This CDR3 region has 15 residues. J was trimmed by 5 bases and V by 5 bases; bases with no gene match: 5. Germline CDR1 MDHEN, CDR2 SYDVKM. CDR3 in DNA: TGTGCCAGCAGTCCTACGGGACTAGCGGGAGACGAGCAGTACTTC. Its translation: CASSPTGLAGDEQYF.

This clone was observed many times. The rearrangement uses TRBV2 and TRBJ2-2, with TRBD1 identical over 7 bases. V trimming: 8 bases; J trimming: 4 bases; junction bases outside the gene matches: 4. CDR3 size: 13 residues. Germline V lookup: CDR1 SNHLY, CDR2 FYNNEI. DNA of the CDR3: TGTGCCAGCGACAGGGAAAGCACCGGGGAGCTGTTTTTT. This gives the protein CASDRESTGELFF. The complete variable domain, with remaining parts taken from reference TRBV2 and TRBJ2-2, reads EPEVTQTPSHQVTQMGQEVILRCVPISNHLYFYWYRQILGQKVEFLVSFYNNEISEKSEIFDDQFSVERPDGSNFTLKIRSTKLEDSAMYFCASDRESTGELFFGEGSRLTVL.

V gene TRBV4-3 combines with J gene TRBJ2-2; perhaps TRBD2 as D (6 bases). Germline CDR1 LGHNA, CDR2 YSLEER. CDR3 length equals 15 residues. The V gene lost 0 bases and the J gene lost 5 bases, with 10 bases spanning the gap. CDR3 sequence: CASSQDPGATGELFF. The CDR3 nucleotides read TGCGCCAGCAGCCAAGATCCGGGAGCAACCGGGGAGCTGTTTTTT.

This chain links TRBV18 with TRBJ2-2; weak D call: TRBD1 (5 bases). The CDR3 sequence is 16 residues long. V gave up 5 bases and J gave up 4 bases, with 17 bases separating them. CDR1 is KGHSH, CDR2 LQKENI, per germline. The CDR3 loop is CASSKGQTDFTGELFF. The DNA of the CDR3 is TGTGCCAGCTCAAAAGGCCAGACAGACTTCACCGGGGAGCTGTTTTTT.

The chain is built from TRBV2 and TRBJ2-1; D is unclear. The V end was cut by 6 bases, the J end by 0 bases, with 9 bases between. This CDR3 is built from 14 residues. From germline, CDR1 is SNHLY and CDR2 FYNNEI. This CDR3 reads CASSPRSSYNEQFF. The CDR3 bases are TGTGCCAGCAGCCCCAGATCCTCCTACAATGAGCAGTTCTTC. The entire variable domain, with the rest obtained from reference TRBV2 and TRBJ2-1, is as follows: EPEVTQTPSHQVTQMGQEVILRCVPISNHLYFYWYRQILGQKVEFLVSFYNNEISEKSEIFDDQFSVERPDGSNFTLKIRSTKLEDSAMYFCASSPRSSYNEQFFGPGTRLTVL.

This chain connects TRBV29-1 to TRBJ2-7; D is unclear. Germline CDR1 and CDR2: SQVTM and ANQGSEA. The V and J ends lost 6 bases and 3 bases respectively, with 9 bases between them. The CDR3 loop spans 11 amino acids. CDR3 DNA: TGCAGCGTCTACTTAAACTACGAGCAGTACTTC. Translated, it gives CSVYLNYEQYF.

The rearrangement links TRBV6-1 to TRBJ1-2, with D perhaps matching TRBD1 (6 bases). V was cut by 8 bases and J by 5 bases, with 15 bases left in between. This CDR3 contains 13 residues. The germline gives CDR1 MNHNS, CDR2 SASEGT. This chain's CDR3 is CASRGGGLYGYTF. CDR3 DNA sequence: TGTGCCAGCCGCGGTGGGGGCCTATATGGCTACACCTTC.

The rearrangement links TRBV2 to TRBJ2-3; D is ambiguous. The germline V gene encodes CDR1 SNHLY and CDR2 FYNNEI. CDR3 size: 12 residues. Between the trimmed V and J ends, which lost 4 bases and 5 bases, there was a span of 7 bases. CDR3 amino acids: CASSGPLDTQYF. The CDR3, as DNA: TGTGCCAGCAGTGGTCCTTTAGATACGCAGTATTTT.

CDR3 DNA sequence: TGTGCCAGCAGCACCCGACGGGGGATGGGTGAAAAACTGTTTTTT. Amino acid sequence: CASSTRRGMGEKLFF. The gene calls are TRBV5-4 and TRBJ1-4; D possibly corresponds to TRBD1 (5 bases). Germline loops: CDR1 SGHNT, CDR2 YYREEE (reference sequence). The V end lost 4 bases, the J end lost 7 bases, and 17 bases lay between the germline ends. The CDR3 has 15 amino acids.

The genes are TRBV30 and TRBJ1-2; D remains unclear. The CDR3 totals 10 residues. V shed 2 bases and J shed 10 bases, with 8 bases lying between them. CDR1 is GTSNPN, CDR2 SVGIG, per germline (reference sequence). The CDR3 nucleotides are TGTGCCTGGAGTAGAGGTGTCTACACCTTC. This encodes CAWSRGVYTF.

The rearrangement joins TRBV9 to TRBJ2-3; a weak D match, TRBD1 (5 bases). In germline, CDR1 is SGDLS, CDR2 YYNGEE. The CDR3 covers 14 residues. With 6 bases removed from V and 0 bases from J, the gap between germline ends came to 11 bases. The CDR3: CASNRRPSTDTQYF. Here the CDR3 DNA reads TGTGCCAGCAACAGGCGGCCTAGCACAGATACGCAGTATTTT.

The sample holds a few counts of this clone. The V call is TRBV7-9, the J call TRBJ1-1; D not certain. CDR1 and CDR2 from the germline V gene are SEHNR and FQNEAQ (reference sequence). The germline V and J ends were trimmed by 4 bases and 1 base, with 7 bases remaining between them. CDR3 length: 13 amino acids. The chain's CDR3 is CASSYVANTEAFF. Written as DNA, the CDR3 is TGTGCCAGCAGCTATGTGGCGAACACTGAAGCTTTCTTT.

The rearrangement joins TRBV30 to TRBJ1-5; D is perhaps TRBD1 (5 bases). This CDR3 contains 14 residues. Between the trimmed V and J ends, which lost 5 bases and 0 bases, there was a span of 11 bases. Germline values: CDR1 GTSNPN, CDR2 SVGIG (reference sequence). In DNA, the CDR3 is TGTGCCTGGGCTGTCGGGGGTAGCAATCAGCCCCAGCATTTT. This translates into CAWAVGGSNQPQHF.

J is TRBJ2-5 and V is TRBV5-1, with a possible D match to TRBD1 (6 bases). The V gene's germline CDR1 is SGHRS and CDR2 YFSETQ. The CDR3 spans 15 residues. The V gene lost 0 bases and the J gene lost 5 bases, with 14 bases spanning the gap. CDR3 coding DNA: TGCGCCAGCAGCTTGGCAGGGGCTAGTTCGGAGACCCAGTACTTC. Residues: CASSLAGASSETQYF.

The CDR3 sequence is CASYNLRRGRGEQYF. Written as DNA, the CDR3 is TGTGCCAGCTACAATCTGAGGCGGGGACGGGGCGAGCAGTACTTC. This rearrangement joins TRBV28 to TRBJ2-7; D is perhaps TRBD2 (6 bases). The CDR3 runs 15 residues. V was cut by 8 bases and J by 6 bases, with 23 bases left in between. CDR1 and CDR2 (germline): MDHEN, SYDVKM.

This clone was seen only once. CDR3 DNA sequence: TGTGCCAGCAGCTTGCGGGGACAGGGCGAGACCCAGTACTTC. Translation: CASSLRGQGETQYF. The V gene is TRBV5-4, the J gene TRBJ2-5; 9 bases align to TRBD1. The CDR3 spans 14 residues. The germline V gene has CDR1 SGHNT and CDR2 YYREEE (reference sequence). With 1 base clipped from V and 5 bases from J, the junction kept 3 bases outside the gene matches. Combining the CDR3 with reference TRBV5-4 and TRBJ2-5 gives the whole variable domain ETGVTQSPTHLIKTRGQQVTLRCSSQSGHNTVSWYQQALGQGPQFIFQYYREEENGRGNFPPRFSGLQFPNYSSELNVNALELDDSALYLCASSLRGQGETQYFGPGTRLLVL.

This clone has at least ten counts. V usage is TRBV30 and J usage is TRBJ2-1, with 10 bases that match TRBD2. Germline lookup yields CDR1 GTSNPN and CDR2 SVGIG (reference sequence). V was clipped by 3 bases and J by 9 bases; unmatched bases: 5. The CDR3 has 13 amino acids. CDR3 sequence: CAWRLAGNSEQFF. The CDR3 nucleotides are TGTGCCTGGAGACTAGCGGGAAATTCTGAGCAGTTCTTC.

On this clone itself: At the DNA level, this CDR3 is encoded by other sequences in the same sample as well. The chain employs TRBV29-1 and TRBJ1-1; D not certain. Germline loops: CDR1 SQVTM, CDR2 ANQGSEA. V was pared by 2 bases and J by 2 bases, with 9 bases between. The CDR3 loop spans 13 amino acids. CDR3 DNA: TGCAGCGTTGAAAGGGTGCTCAACACTGAAGCTTTCTTT. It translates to CSVERVLNTEAFF.

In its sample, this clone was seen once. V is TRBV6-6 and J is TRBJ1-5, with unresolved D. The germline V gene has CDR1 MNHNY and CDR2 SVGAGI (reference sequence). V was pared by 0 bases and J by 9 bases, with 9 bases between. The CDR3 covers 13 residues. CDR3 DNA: TGTGCCAGCAGTTACTCCGGGGAGACGCCCCAGCATTTT. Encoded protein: CASSYSGETPQHF.

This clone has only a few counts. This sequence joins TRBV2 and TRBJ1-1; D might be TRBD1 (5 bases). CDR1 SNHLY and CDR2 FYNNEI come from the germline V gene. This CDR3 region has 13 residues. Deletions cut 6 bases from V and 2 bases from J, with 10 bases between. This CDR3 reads CASRGVANTEAFF. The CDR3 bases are TGTGCCAGCAGGGGGGTAGCCAACACTGAAGCTTTCTTT.

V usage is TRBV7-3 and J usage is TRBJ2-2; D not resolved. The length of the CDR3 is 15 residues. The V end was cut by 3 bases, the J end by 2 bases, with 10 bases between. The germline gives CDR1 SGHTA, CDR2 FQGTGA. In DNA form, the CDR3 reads TGTGCCAGCAGCTTCAAACCACCTAACACCGGGGAGCTGTTTTTT. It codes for CASSFKPPNTGELFF. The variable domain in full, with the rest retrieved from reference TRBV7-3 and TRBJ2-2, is GAGVSQTPSNKVTEKGKYVELRCDPISGHTALYWYRQSLGQGPEFLIYFQGTGAADDSGLPNDRFFAVRPEGSVSTLKIQRTERGDSAVYLCASSFKPPNTGELFFGEGSRLTVL.